This T cell receptor (beta chain) stems from a study of T cell changes during pregnancy in multiple sclerosis. Per germline, CDR1 SGHVS and CDR2 FNYEAQ. This CDR3 has 13 amino acids. The ends were cut back, 1 base at V and 5 bases at J, with 8 bases in the middle. This clone was counted a few times. Data came from immunoSEQ multiplex PCR; TCRdb stores just in-frame clones and leaves some out. The table includes 18,000 or so clones, roughly nine tenths detected once. The source was CD8+ T cells from peripheral blood mononuclear cells, collected in the second trimester of pregnancy. The chain recombines TRBV7-6 with TRBJ2-5; D is uncertain. The sequence came from a female donor in good health, enrolled as a control in a pregnancy study. Here the CDR3 reads CASSLVLRETQYF. The CDR3 DNA reads as TGTGCCAGCAGCTTAGTCCTTCGGGAGACCCAGTACTTC.